This T cell receptor (beta chain) was captured by sequencing in a study of T cell changes during pregnancy in multiple sclerosis. Only in-frame clones appear in the TCRdb table, and some are missing; sequencing was by immunoSEQ multiplex PCR. The repertoire holds about 31,000 clones, with over 80% as singletons. The CDR3 runs 14 residues. Deletions cut 5 bases from V and 3 bases from J, with 15 bases between. Germline CDR1 reads SGDLS; CDR2 reads YYNGEE. The receptor comes from a female donor with multiple sclerosis, enrolled in a pregnancy study. This sequence joins TRBV9 and TRBJ2-7, with D maybe TRBD2 (7 bases). The source was CD8+ T cells from peripheral blood mononuclear cells, collected in the first trimester of pregnancy. CDR3 sequence: CASSPGGGLYEQYF. The CDR3 bases are TGTGCCAGCAGTCCTGGGGGGGGGCTCTACGAGCAGTACTTC.